This T cell receptor beta chain is drawn from a study of brain T cells in children with intractable seizures. Assay used: immunoSEQ multiplex PCR; TCRdb lists only in-frame clones, some missing. This table holds approximately 330,000 clones, about 93% found once. As to this clone: Its antigen is unknown.

Germline V gene data show CDR1 as GTSNPN and CDR2 as SVGIG (reference sequence). The V end was cut by 5 bases, the J end by 6 bases, with 11 bases between. The CDR3 totals 11 residues. The sample's time point: blood from clinic visit 5 months post-surgery; TSC patient then seizure free. The sequenced cases were selected for having the highest brain T cell transcript signatures. Patients received at least one anti-epileptic drug before surgery. Overall study findings and caveats: Pre- and post-surgery blood differed in depth, so pre-surgery absences may be undersampling.

The chain combines TRBV30 with TRBJ2-7; weak D call: TRBD1 (6 bases). The input for sequencing was peripheral blood, taken about 5 months after surgery. This TCR came from a boy in the first two years of life with tuberous sclerosis and intractable seizures. CDR3 DNA: TGTGCCTGGGGGGACACCGCCGAGCAGTACTTC. It is translated as CAWGDTAEQYF.